The 5 T cell receptor beta chains reported below all come from one sample, sequenced in a study of blood T cell repertoires in COVID-19. The repertoire was sequenced with immunoSEQ multiplex PCR; TCRdb's copy has only in-frame clones and lacks some. Counted here are about 170,000 clones, approximately 80% occurring once; the ten biggest clones make up roughly 12%. Source material: PBMCs or T cells enriched from blood (not recorded which). These TCRs come from a man aged 45-65 years who had recovered from COVID-19.

V gene TRBV15 combines with J gene TRBJ1-4; D is perhaps TRBD1 (5 bases). The CDR3 spans 15 residues. From germline, CDR1 is LNHNV and CDR2 YYDKDF (reference sequence). With 0 bases removed from V and 8 bases from J, the gap between germline ends came to 13 bases. The CDR3 DNA sequence: TGTGCCACCAGCAGAGACAGGGCCTTTGGGGAAAAACTGTTTTTT. Translated: CATSRDRAFGEKLFF.

The CDR3 nucleotides read TGTGCCATCAGAGCGACAGGGAACTCTGGGGCCAACGTCCTGACTTTC. This encodes CAIRATGNSGANVLTF. This chain connects TRBV10-3 to TRBJ2-6; TRBD1 aligns across 7 bases. Germline CDR1 reads ENHRY; CDR2 reads SYGVKD. CDR3 length: 16 residues. V was clipped by 6 bases and J by 0 bases; unmatched bases: 5.

The chain employs TRBV7-9 and TRBJ1-1, with 8 positions matching TRBD1. With V trimmed by 5 bases and J by 0 bases, 2 bases remained unmatched. The V gene's germline CDR1 is SEHNR and CDR2 FQNEAQ (reference sequence). The CDR3 length is 14 residues. The CDR3: CASSTTGVNTEAFF. In DNA, the CDR3 is TGTGCCAGCAGCACGACAGGGGTGAACACTGAAGCTTTCTTT. The entire variable domain, with the rest obtained from reference TRBV7-9 and TRBJ1-1, is as follows: DTGVSQNPRHKITKRGQNVTFRCDPISEHNRLYWYRQTLGQGPEFLTYFQNEAQLEKSRLLSDRFSAERPKGSFSTLEIQRTEQGDSAMYLCASSTTGVNTEAFFGQGTRLTVV.

J is TRBJ1-4 and V is TRBV7-9, with 8 bases aligning to TRBD1. The trim removed 1 base at V and 7 bases at J, leaving 11 bases unmatched. From germline, CDR1 is SEHNR and CDR2 FQNEAQ (reference sequence). The CDR3 sequence is 17 residues long. For the CDR3, the DNA is TGTGCCAGCAGCTTAGTTCTTTCATCTACAGGGGGTGAAAAACTGTTTTTT. Its protein is CASSLVLSSTGGEKLFF. Variable domain in full (rest from reference TRBV7-9 and TRBJ1-4): DTGVSQNPRHKITKRGQNVTFRCDPISEHNRLYWYRQTLGQGPEFLTYFQNEAQLEKSRLLSDRFSAERPKGSFSTLEIQRTEQGDSAMYLCASSLVLSSTGGEKLFFGSGTQLSVL.

The genes are TRBV3-1 (or the pseudogene TRBV3-2) and TRBJ2-4, with a possible D match to TRBD2 (7 bases). V was pared by 0 bases and J by 2 bases, with 11 bases between. Germline CDR1 and CDR2: LGHDT and YNNKEL (reference sequence). CDR3 size: 16 residues. The chain's CDR3 is CASSQEWRGPKNIQYF. CDR3 DNA sequence: TGTGCCAGCAGCCAAGAGTGGCGGGGGCCCAAAAACATTCAGTACTTC.